This T cell receptor (beta chain) comes out of a study of early T cells in non-severe SARS-CoV-2 infection listed by TCRdb under 2021. Notes on the research overall: Because TCR sequencing was done on bulk RNA from unsorted whole blood, the alpha and beta chains could not be paired. What the work shows at the level of the full study, not this receptor alone: VDJdb matching was skewed toward anti-spike CD8 responses, so virus-specific expansions were likely underestimated and private and CD4 specificities were missed.

Library prep was done by 5' RACE. Sequencing used a NextSeq 500. To correct for sequencing error and PCR bias, the TCR library protocol tagged individual cDNA molecules with unique molecular identifiers. Both TCR alpha and beta chains were sequenced, and tight co-correlation was observed between alpha and beta sequence abundances in each sample. The study's processing was this. Decombinator V4 was used to perform V gene, J gene and CDR3 annotation of TCR sequences. Expanded TCRs were defined as changing significantly between any two time points under a Poisson model with p below 0.0001. TCR abundances were normalised to the total number of TCRs sequenced per sample and expressed as counts per million. TRAV1-2 paired with TRAJ12, TRAJ20 or TRAJ33 defined MAIT TCRs, while TRAV10 paired with TRAJ18 defined iNKT TCRs. VDJdb, accessed 1 November 2021, was searched for CMV, EBV and SARS-CoV-2 annotated TCRs, with TCRs annotated for multiple antigens excluded. TCRdb reran the public reads through fastp at Q25 and MiXCR, keeping productive beta chains. When rows share a CDR3 protein, they turn into one entry using the most common DNA and genes. It is TCRdb's table, rather than the study itself, that gives the V and J calls and clone size. The sample table records fewer than 55,000 distinct CDR3 sequences; over 8% of these occur just once. Of the sample, around 4% falls within the top ten clones.

Trimming takes 7 bases from V and 7 bases from J, and the germline ends sit 20 bases apart. There are 15 amino acids in the CDR3, from cysteine to phenylalanine inclusive. CDR3 DNA is the only sequence kept; it has 45 bases, read in frame from the first base. According to the germline V gene (reference sequence), CDR1 reads SEHNR and CDR2 reads FQNEAQ. A few counts support this clonotype. The specificity of this receptor is unknown. No base qualities exist here, and no much larger clone lies one base off it. The study was a case-control design nested within a healthcare worker cohort in London, UK, with weekly nasopharyngeal swab PCR tests and blood sampling. Healthcare workers were recruited during the week of the UK lockdown, between 23 and 31 March 2020, and followed weekly for up to roughly 16 weeks.

The rearranged chain carries TRBV7-9 and TRBJ1-3, and perhaps TRBD1 as D gene, on 5 matching bases. Sequenced input: whole blood. The TCR comes from an adult who was a healthcare worker with PCR-confirmed SARS-CoV-2 infection or an uninfected control (not recorded which). Here is the DNA: TGTGCCAGCACCCTGCCAGGTCTGGACAAGAACACCATATATTTT. Its protein reads: CASTLPGLDKNTIYF. This CDR3, with the reference TRBV7-9 and TRBJ1-3 proteins standing in past its ends, gives the full variable domain DTGVSQNPRHKITKRGQNVTFRCDPISEHNRLYWYRQTLGQGPEFLTYFQNEAQLEKSRLLSDRFSAERPKGSFSTLEIQRTEQGDSAMYLCASTLPGLDKNTIYFGEGSWLTVV.